The rows below give T cell receptor beta chains drawn from one sample of a study of cytomegalovirus exposure and HLA in healthy donors. The data were produced by immunoSEQ multiplex PCR, yet TCRdb's version contains in-frame clones alone and is incomplete. Of 150,000 to 200,000 clones listed, roughly 96% are singletons. Material: PBMCs. The receptors derive from a woman under 30 in good health and CMV-seronegative. The CDR3 runs from the conserved cysteine through the conserved F or W. A D gene is named only where the DNA matches it firmly. Size is omitted from some rows. Given values are once, few, many or a class for expanded clones.

j_call v_call d_call clone_size cdr3_aa cdr3_nt
TRBJ2-1 TRBV28 - - CASSLSRYNEQFF TGTGCCAGCAGTTTATCCAGGTACAATGAGCAGTTCTTC
TRBJ1-4 TRBV7-9 - once CASSPPANEKLFF TGTGCCAGCAGCCCCCCGGCTAATGAAAAACTGTTTTTT
TRBJ2-1 TRBV7-2 TRBD1 - CASSADRNSYNEQFF TGTGCCAGCAGCGCGGACAGGAACTCCTACAATGAGCAGTTCTTC
TRBJ2-3 TRBV19 TRBD1 - CASSISDRNADTQYF TGTGCCAGTAGTATCTCGGACAGGAACGCAGATACGCAGTATTTT
TRBJ2-5 TRBV7-9 TRBD2 - CASSLTVAGGQETQYF TGTGCCAGCAGCTTAACGGTAGCGGGGGGCCAAGAGACCCAGTACTTC
TRBJ2-7 TRBV5-6 - - CASSSLGGQSHDAQYF TGTGCCAGCAGCTCCTTGGGGGGACAGAGCCACGATGCGCAGTACTTC
TRBJ2-3 TRBV5-6 TRBD2 - CASSYTSGGGTDTQYF TGTGCCAGCAGCTATACTAGCGGGGGGGGCACAGATACGCAGTATTTT
TRBJ2-4 TRBV9 - - CASSVDGRDQNIQYF TGTGCCAGCAGCGTAGATGGACGGGATCAAAACATTCAGTACTTC
TRBJ1-2 TRBV7-3 TRBD1 - CASSLQPGQTNYGYTF TGTGCCAGCAGCTTGCAGCCGGGACAGACTAACTATGGCTACACCTTC
TRBJ1-5 TRBV19 - - CASSLQGQTGNQPQHF TGTGCCAGTAGTCTACAGGGTCAGACCGGCAATCAGCCCCAGCATTTT
TRBJ2-1 TRBV25-1 TRBD1 - CASSETRGLPYNEQFF TGTGCCAGCAGTGAAACCAGGGGGCTACCCTACAATGAGCAGTTCTTC
TRBJ2-7 TRBV6-5 - - CASSYGTTGRGDEQYF TGTGCCAGCAGTTACGGAACCACAGGGAGGGGAGACGAGCAGTACTTC
TRBJ1-2 TRBV6-1 - - CASSEIQGGGYTF TGTGCCAGCAGTGAAATACAGGGTGGCGGCTACACCTTC
TRBJ2-7 TRBV7-8 - - CASSLQWWTAVETSYEQYF TGTGCCAGCAGCTTACAATGGTGGACAGCTGTCGAGACATCCTACGAGCAGTACTTC
TRBJ2-5 TRBV2 TRBD2 - CASSPNLAGGQETQYF TGTGCCAGCTCTCCAAACCTAGCGGGCGGCCAAGAGACCCAGTACTTC
TRBJ2-3 TRBV19 - once CASSIPTDTQYF TGTGCCAGTAGTATTCCGACAGATACGCAGTATTTT
TRBJ2-5 TRBV4-3 - - CASSQEDRVGHMETQYF TGCGCCAGCAGCCAAGAAGATCGGGTGGGGCACATGGAGACCCAGTACTTC
TRBJ2-7 TRBV4-2 - many CASSPTGGTLLGEQYF TGTGCCAGCAGCCCCACCGGAGGGACCCTTCTGGGAGAGCAGTACTTC
TRBJ1-2 TRBV6-5 - - CASRQGLGYGYTF TGTGCCAGCAGGCAGGGTTTGGGCTATGGCTACACCTTC
TRBJ2-1 TRBV29-1 TRBD2 - CSVEGGRIANEQFF TGCAGCGTTGAAGGCGGGAGGATTGCGAATGAGCAGTTCTTC
TRBJ1-4 TRBV6-5 - - CASRRQAPWNEKLFF TGTGCCAGCAGGAGACAGGCCCCGTGGAATGAAAAACTGTTTTTT
TRBJ1-1 TRBV27 TRBD1 - CASSLGTGQGTEAFF TGTGCCAGCAGTCTTGGGACAGGTCAAGGCACTGAAGCTTTCTTT